The clone carrying this T cell receptor (beta chain) was observed a handful of times. Its antigen is currently unknown. The V end lost 4 bases, the J end lost 10 bases, and 11 bases lay between the germline ends. The CDR3 has 12 residues. Germline CDR1 is MNHEY and CDR2 is SMNVEV (reference sequence). The source of the sample is a study of cytomegalovirus exposure and HLA in healthy donors. Researchers ran the PCR with 60 Vbeta and 13 Jbeta primers. The protocol was immunoSEQ multiplex PCR, while the TCRdb copy is restricted to in-frame clones and leaves out a portion. The table records some 77,000 clones, roughly 80% of them present only once. Study-wide points: Other equally common chains were less clonally expanded than HLA-associated TCR beta chains, a later analysis showed. Later analysis demonstrated an association between a missense DCLRE1C variant and TCR beta V- and J-gene trimming.

V gene TRBV27 combines with J gene TRBJ2-1; D gene unclear. This receptor was identified in a woman between 40 and 50 years old in good health and CMV-seropositive. The material sequenced was PBMCs. In nucleotides, the CDR3 is TGTGCCAGCAGTTCCTTGTGGCGGGAGCAGTTCTTC. Translated, it gives CASSSLWREQFF.